The 10 T cell receptor beta chains given below trace back to one sample, sequenced in a study of molecular identifiers for immune sequencing clone quantification (dated 2018 in TCRdb). Libraries were made using PCR. Sequencing was carried out with an Illumina HiSeq 4000. TCRdb trimmed public reads at Q25 via fastp, called clones via MiXCR and kept in-frame beta chains. Each entry merges the rows of one CDR3 protein and shows their most common DNA and genes. The sample contains around 470,000 distinct CDR3 sequences, 20% to 25% of them found a single time. About 0.78% of the sample rests with the top ten. What was sequenced was naive CD8+ T cells from blood, with Jurkat cell RNA spiked in. Read against the paper, the sample's cell subset or site label means: FACS-sorted CD8+CD4-CCR7+CD45RA+ naive T cells. These receptors all come from a human donor in good health. Some libraries in this study had Jurkat cell RNA spiked in.

In this sample, this clonotype turned up a few times. The V call is TRBV25-1, the J call TRBJ1-1; 9 bases are a match to TRBD1. CDR1 is MGHDK, CDR2 SYGVNS, per germline. The J segment lost 4 bases and the V segment lost 2 bases, leaving 2 bases of the junction unmatched. CDR3 length equals 14 residues. The CDR3 region has the DNA TGTGCCAGCAGTGAAGCGACAGGGGGCACTGAAGCTTTCTTT. This codes for CASSEATGGTEAFF. Using reference TRBV25-1 and TRBJ1-1 for the parts outside the CDR3, the full variable domain is EADIYQTPRYLVIGTGKKITLECSQTMGHDKMYWYQQDPGMELHLIHYSYGVNSTEKGDLSSESTVSRIRTEHFPLTLESARPSHTSQYLCASSEATGGTEAFFGQGTRLTVV.

Comment on this clonotype: This could be a read error, since a much larger clone is one nucleotide away. The missing conserved phenylalanine or tryptophan at the end of this CDR3 makes a read error likely. The chain recombines TRBV24-1 with TRBJ2-5; a weak D match, TRBD1 (6 bases). Germline V lookup: CDR1 KGHDR, CDR2 SFDVKD. Trimming took 4 bases from V and 3 from J, leaving 8 bases between them. This CDR3 comprises 13 residues. Here the CDR3 DNA reads TGTGCCACCAGTGAACAGGGAGAAGAGACCCAGTACTCC. It specifies CATSEQGEETQYS.

A few counts support this clonotype. The rearrangement joins TRBV5-1 to TRBJ2-7, with 9 nucleotides matching TRBD1. The CDR3 is 17 residues long. CDR1 is SGHRS and CDR2 is YFSETQ in the germline V gene. The junction had 19 bases not matched to a gene; V was cut back by 7 bases and J by 5 bases. This CDR3 is CASGPRISQGASDEQYF. DNA of the CDR3: TGCGCCAGCGGCCCTCGAATTTCACAGGGGGCATCGGACGAGCAGTACTTC.

At least ten counts were recorded for this clonotype. The chain is built from TRBV6-5 and TRBJ2-7; TRBD1 matches at 10 bases. The germline CDR1 and CDR2 sequences are MNHEY and SVGAGI. The CDR3 has 13 amino acids. V was clipped by 5 bases and J by 5 bases; unmatched bases: 3. The DNA of the CDR3 is TGTGCCAGCAGTCCCGGGACAGGGGACGAGCAGTACTTC. This translates into CASSPGTGDEQYF.

This clonotype appeared a few times. The chain links TRBV27 to TRBJ2-6; either TRBD1 or TRBD2 may supply D (8 bases each). V gave up 8 bases and J gave up 0 bases, with 17 bases separating them. The germline V gene has CDR1 MNHEY and CDR2 SMNVEV (reference sequence). The CDR3 consists of 17 residues. For the CDR3, the DNA is TGTGCCAGCCGGACAGGGACTAGTATCTCTGGGGCCAACGTCCTGACTTTC. It specifies CASRTGTSISGANVLTF.

The chain uses TRBV3-1 and TRBJ2-1, with 8 bases matching TRBD1. CDR3 size: 12 residues. Germline loops: CDR1 LGHDT, CDR2 YNNKEL (reference sequence). V lost 4 bases and J lost 10; bases outside the gene matches: 3. In DNA form, the CDR3 reads TGTGCCAGCAGCCGACAGGGGCAAGAGCAGTTCTTC. Protein product: CASSRQGQEQFF.

This clonotype was seen at least ten times. The chain has TRBV20-1 and TRBJ2-7; 7 bases are a match to TRBD1. The CDR3 length is 19 residues. Germline V gene lookup returns CDR1 DFQATT and CDR2 SNEGSKA (reference sequence). With V trimmed by 2 bases and J by 4 bases, 23 bases remained unmatched. The CDR3 sequence is CSARNPGDRRNVPPYEQYF. The CDR3 DNA is TGCAGTGCTAGAAACCCCGGGGACAGACGAAACGTACCGCCATACGAGCAGTACTTC.

The sample holds many counts of this clonotype. The rearrangement links TRBV28 to TRBJ2-1; a weak D match, TRBD1 (7 bases). Germline V CDR1 and CDR2: MDHEN, SYDVKM. The V end lost 3 bases, the J end lost 7 bases, and 16 bases lay between the germline ends. This CDR3 comprises 15 residues. CDR3 coding DNA: TGTGCCAGCAGTTTTAGGGGGCTAGCGAGGAATGAGCAGTTCTTC. It encodes CASSFRGLARNEQFF.

This clonotype was counted a few times. The gene calls are TRBV19 and TRBJ1-1; D unclear. From germline, CDR1 is LNHDA and CDR2 SQIVND (reference sequence). Trimming pared 7 bases from V and 2 bases from J, leaving 11 bases between. CDR3 length equals 13 residues. CDR3 residues: CASTIPGNTEAFF. CDR3 in DNA: TGTGCCAGTACTATTCCGGGTAACACTGAAGCTTTCTTT.

This clonotype came up a few times. The chain links TRBV19 to TRBJ2-3; D is perhaps TRBD1 (5 bases). Per germline, CDR1 LNHDA and CDR2 SQIVND (reference sequence). The germline V and J ends were trimmed by 1 base and 0 bases, with 8 bases remaining between them. The CDR3 is made up of 15 amino acids. The CDR3: CASSIVQASTDTQYF. For the CDR3, the DNA is TGTGCCAGTAGTATAGTACAGGCTAGCACAGATACGCAGTATTTT.